This T cell receptor beta chain was captured by sequencing in a study of blood T cell repertoires in COVID-19. Looking at the study overall: PBMCs, B-cell-depleted T cells, or T cells provided the cDNA or gDNA that made up the material.

The repertoire was sequenced with immunoSEQ multiplex PCR; TCRdb's copy has only in-frame clones and lacks some. Here the sample spans over 150,000 clones, over 70% being singletons. J lost 5 bases, V lost 4 bases, and 4 bases had no gene match. The germline gives CDR1 ENHRY, CDR2 SYGVKD. The CDR3 covers 13 residues. The source material was peripheral blood. This receptor was identified in a woman aged 70-85 years who had recovered from COVID-19. V is TRBV10-3 and J is TRBJ1-2; 7 bases agree with TRBD1. The CDR3 DNA reads TGTGCCATCAGTGGGACAGGAAAATATGGCTACACCTTC. Amino acid sequence: CAISGTGKYGYTF.